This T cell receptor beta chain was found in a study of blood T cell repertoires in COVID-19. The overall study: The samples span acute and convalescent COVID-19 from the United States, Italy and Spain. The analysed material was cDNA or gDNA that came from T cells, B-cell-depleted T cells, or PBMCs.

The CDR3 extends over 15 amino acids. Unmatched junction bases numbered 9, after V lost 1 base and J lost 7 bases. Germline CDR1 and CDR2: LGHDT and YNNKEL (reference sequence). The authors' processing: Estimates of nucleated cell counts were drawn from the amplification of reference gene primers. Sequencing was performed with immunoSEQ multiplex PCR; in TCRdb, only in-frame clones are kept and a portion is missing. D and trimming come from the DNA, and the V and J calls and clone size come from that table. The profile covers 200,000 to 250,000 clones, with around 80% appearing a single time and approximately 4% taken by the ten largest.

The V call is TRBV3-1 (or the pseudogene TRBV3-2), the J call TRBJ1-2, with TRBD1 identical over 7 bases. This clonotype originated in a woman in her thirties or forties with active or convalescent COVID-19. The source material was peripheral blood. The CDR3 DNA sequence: TGTGCCAGCAGCCAAGGGACCGACAGGGCGGGTGGCTACACCTTC. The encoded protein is CASSQGTDRAGGYTF.